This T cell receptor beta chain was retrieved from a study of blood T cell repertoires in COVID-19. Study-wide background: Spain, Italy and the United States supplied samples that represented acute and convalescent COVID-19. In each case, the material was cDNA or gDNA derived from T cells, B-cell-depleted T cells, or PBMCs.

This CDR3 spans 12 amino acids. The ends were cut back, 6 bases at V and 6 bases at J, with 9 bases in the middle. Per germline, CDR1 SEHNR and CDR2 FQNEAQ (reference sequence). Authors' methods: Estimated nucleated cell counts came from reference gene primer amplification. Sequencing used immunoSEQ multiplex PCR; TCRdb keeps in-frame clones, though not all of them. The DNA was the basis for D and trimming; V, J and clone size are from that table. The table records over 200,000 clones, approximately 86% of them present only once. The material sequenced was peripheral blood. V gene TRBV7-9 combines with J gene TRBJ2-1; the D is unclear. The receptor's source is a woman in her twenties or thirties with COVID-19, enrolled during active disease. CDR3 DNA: TGTGCCAGCAGTTATATGTCCAATGAGCAGTTCTTC. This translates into CASSYMSNEQFF.